This TCR beta chain was identified during a study of blood T cell repertoires in COVID-19. Study at large: Specimens from acute and convalescent COVID-19 originated in the United States, Italy and Spain.

In the original processing: Using reference gene primer amplification, nucleated cell counts were estimated. Profiled with immunoSEQ multiplex PCR; TCRdb holds only in-frame clones, not every one. That table is the source of V, J and clone size, and D and trimming were worked out from the DNA. Here the sample spans roughly 230,000 clones, 80% to 85% being singletons. Residents of about two dozen US areas, aged 18 to 89 years, made up the participants. Which cohort a participant joined came from the clinical history participants gave. This clonotype originated in a man in his forties or fifties who had recovered from COVID-19. The sequencing sample was made of PBMCs or T cells enriched from blood (not recorded which).

CDR3 coding DNA: TGTGCCAGCAGCCAAGCGTTAGACGAGCAGTACTTC. It translates to CASSQALDEQYF. The rearrangement links TRBV7-9 to TRBJ2-7, with D uncertain. Germline loops: CDR1 SEHNR, CDR2 FQNEAQ (reference sequence). The CDR3 extends over 12 amino acids. Trimming left V 5 bases short and J 5 bases short, with 10 bases between.